This TCR beta chain was identified in a study of neurological immune-mediated disorders. The healthy controls volunteered at a blood bank in Maryland, USA. Stored at -80 C, 2 million PBMCs were the source of the unsorted libraries. A 10-nucleotide random UMI tagged transcripts in template-switch 5'RACE cDNA synthesis. Via MiXCR, TCRdb re-called the 5' RACE reads, giving one row per CDR3 protein. The table includes about 79,000 distinct CDR3 sequences, roughly 15% detected once. Per the germline V gene, CDR1 is SEHNR and CDR2 is FQNEAQ (reference sequence). The length of the CDR3 is 13 residues. V was pared by 2 bases and J by 10 bases, with 14 bases between.

The receptor comes from a woman aged 50 to 60 in good health. The genes are TRBV7-9 and TRBJ1-1; D remains unclear. Material for sequencing was PBMCs. The CDR3 spells CASSLKDGLGAFF. The CDR3 bases are TGTGCCAGCAGCTTAAAGGACGGACTAGGAGCTTTCTTT.